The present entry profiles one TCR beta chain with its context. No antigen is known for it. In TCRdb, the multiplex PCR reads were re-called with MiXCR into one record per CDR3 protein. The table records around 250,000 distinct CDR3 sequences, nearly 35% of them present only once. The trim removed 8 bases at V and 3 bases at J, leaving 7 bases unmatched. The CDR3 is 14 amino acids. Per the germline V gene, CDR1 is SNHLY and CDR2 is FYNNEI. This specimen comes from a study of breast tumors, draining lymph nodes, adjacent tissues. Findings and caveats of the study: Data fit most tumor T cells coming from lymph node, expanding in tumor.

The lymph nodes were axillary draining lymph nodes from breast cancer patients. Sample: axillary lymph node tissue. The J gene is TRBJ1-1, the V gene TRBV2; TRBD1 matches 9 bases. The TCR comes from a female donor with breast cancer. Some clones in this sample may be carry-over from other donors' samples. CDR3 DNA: TGTGCCAGCCACTTCCGGGACAGGGACACTGAAGCTTTCTTT. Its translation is CASHFRDRDTEAFF.